Detailed here is one T cell receptor beta chain. As yet, its antigen is unknown. This CDR3 contains 14 residues. Germline values: CDR1 MGHRA, CDR2 YSYEKL. This specimen belongs to a study of T cells expressing NK-cell markers. Study information: In sorted CD3+CD56+NKG2C+, CD3+CD56+NKG2C- and CD3+CD56-NKG2C+ T cells, TCR beta repertoires were obtained. Most of the eight sequenced donors were HCMV-seropositive; one was seronegative. Whole-study findings and limits: Dominant NKG2C+ clonotypes in 5 or 6 donors made up roughly 1.0-7.0% of CD8+ T cells.

TCRdb re-called the 5' RACE reads and catalogs CDR3 proteins one per entry, DNA excluded. The sample includes around 260,000 distinct CDR3 sequences. Sequenced sample: blood T cells: a sorted CD56 or NKG2C T cell subset, CD4+ or CD8+ T cells, or bulk PBMC T cells (not recorded which). The chain carries TRBV4-1 and TRBJ1-5. The clonotype comes from a woman aged 18 to 69 in good health. CDR3 loop: CASSQEAGGSAQHF.